Following are 13 T cell receptor beta chains from one sample sequenced in a study of blood T cell repertoires in COVID-19. Measured with immunoSEQ multiplex PCR; TCRdb has only the in-frame clones, and not every one. The sample has 100,000 to 150,000 clones, around nine tenths seen once. The sequencing sample was made of peripheral blood. The receptors here all came from a woman in her seventies with COVID-19, enrolled during active disease.

The gene calls are TRBV5-1 and TRBJ2-1, with 8 nucleotides matching TRBD2. The CDR3 has 15 amino acids. The junction had 7 bases not matched to a gene; V was cut back by 5 bases and J by 3 bases. Germline V gene lookup returns CDR1 SGHRS and CDR2 YFSETQ. CDR3 amino acids: CASSPPSGYYNEQFF. The CDR3 nucleotides read TGCGCCAGCAGTCCCCCTAGCGGGTACTACAATGAGCAGTTCTTC.

CDR3 DNA sequence: TGTGCCAGCAGTGGGCAGGGGGTTCCACCCCTCCACTTT. Translation gives CASSGQGVPPLHF. The chain carries TRBV2 and TRBJ1-6, with TRBD1 matching over 7 bases. The CDR3 is 13 residues long. Per the germline V gene, CDR1 is SNHLY and CDR2 is FYNNEI. V was clipped by 4 bases and J by 11 bases; unmatched bases: 5.

The J gene is TRBJ2-1, the V gene TRBV5-1, with D possibly TRBD1 on 5 matching bases. The CDR3 loop spans 15 amino acids. In germline, CDR1 is SGHRS, CDR2 YFSETQ. The V and J ends lost 0 bases and 8 bases respectively, with 15 bases between them. The CDR3 sequence is CASSLVVREEDEQFF. Written as DNA, the CDR3 is TGCGCCAGCAGCTTGGTGGTCAGGGAAGAGGATGAGCAGTTCTTC.

The chain carries TRBV29-1 and TRBJ1-4, with D hard to call. The ends were cut back, 0 bases at V and 2 bases at J, with 7 bases in the middle. The V gene's germline CDR1 is SQVTM and CDR2 ANQGSEA. This CDR3 is 14 amino acids long. The CDR3 sequence is CSVEEAGTNEKLFF. The CDR3 bases are TGCAGCGTTGAAGAAGCGGGTACTAATGAAAAACTGTTTTTT.

J is TRBJ1-1 and V is TRBV7-8, with 10 bases identical to TRBD1. The V gene end was trimmed by 2 bases and the J gene end by 5 bases; junction bases not matched to a gene: 11. Germline CDR1 and CDR2: SGHVS and FQNEAQ. CDR3 length: 17 residues. The CDR3 region is CASSLTSGQGVKTEAFF. The CDR3 DNA is TGTGCCAGCAGCTTAACCTCCGGACAGGGGGTAAAGACTGAAGCTTTCTTT.

The rearrangement uses TRBV28 and TRBJ1-6, with no clear D. Germline loops: CDR1 MDHEN, CDR2 SYDVKM. Trimming took 5 bases from V and 8 from J, leaving 10 bases between them. The CDR3 covers 13 residues. CDR3 in DNA: TGTGCCAGCAGTACCCGGTTGGATTCACCCCTCCACTTT. Protein product: CASSTRLDSPLHF. The complete variable domain, with remaining parts taken from reference TRBV28 and TRBJ1-6, reads DVKVTQSSRYLVKRTGEKVFLECVQDMDHENMFWYRQDPGLGLRLIYFSYDVKMKEKGDIPEGYSVSREKKERFSLILESASTNQTSMYLCASSTRLDSPLHFGNGTRLTVT.

The V and J genes are TRBV7-3 and TRBJ1-1, with a tentative D call TRBD1 (6 bases). The CDR3 loop spans 14 amino acids. The V gene lost 2 bases and the J gene lost 0 bases, with 7 bases spanning the gap. The germline V gene encodes CDR1 SGHTA and CDR2 FQGTGA. The CDR3 bases are TGTGCCAGCAGCTTATCAGGGGTGAACACTGAAGCTTTCTTT. Its translation: CASSLSGVNTEAFF.

The chain joins TRBV5-4 to TRBJ2-1; the D is unclear. Germline CDR1 SGHNT, CDR2 YYREEE (reference sequence). V was pared by 5 bases and J by 8 bases, with 17 bases between. The CDR3 is 14 amino acids. CDR3 DNA sequence: TGTGCCAGCAGTATCTCGCAGTGGAGTGATGAGCAGTTCTTC. Residues: CASSISQWSDEQFF. Variable domain in full (rest from reference TRBV5-4 and TRBJ2-1): ETGVTQSPTHLIKTRGQQVTLRCSSQSGHNTVSWYQQALGQGPQFIFQYYREEENGRGNFPPRFSGLQFPNYSSELNVNALELDDSALYLCASSISQWSDEQFFGPGTRLTVL.

The V gene is TRBV6-6, the J gene TRBJ1-1, with no clear D. The ends were cut back, 6 bases at V and 4 bases at J, with 6 bases in the middle. CDR1 is MNHNY, CDR2 SVGAGI, per germline (reference sequence). The CDR3 loop spans 11 amino acids. CDR3 sequence: CASRSRTEAFF. CDR3 bases: TGTGCCAGCAGATCCCGCACTGAAGCTTTCTTT.

The V and J genes are TRBV5-5 and TRBJ1-4; no clear D gene. The CDR3 sequence is 13 residues long. Trimming cost V 3 bases and J 10 bases, with 13 bases left between them. Germline assignment: CDR1 SGHKS and CDR2 YYEKEE (reference sequence). The CDR3 region is CASSSEIARKLFF. For the CDR3, the DNA is TGTGCCAGCAGCTCGGAGATAGCCAGAAAACTGTTTTTT.

V is TRBV2 and J is TRBJ2-2, with D unclear. The germline V gene encodes CDR1 SNHLY and CDR2 FYNNEI. The CDR3 consists of 15 residues. V lost 2 bases to trimming and J lost 2 bases, with 9 bases between them. This CDR3 reads CASSEITANTGELFF. The CDR3 DNA follows: TGTGCCAGCAGTGAAATAACTGCAAACACCGGGGAGCTGTTTTTT. Filled out from reference TRBV2 and TRBJ2-2, the complete variable domain reads EPEVTQTPSHQVTQMGQEVILRCVPISNHLYFYWYRQILGQKVEFLVSFYNNEISEKSEIFDDQFSVERPDGSNFTLKIRSTKLEDSAMYFCASSEITANTGELFFGEGSRLTVL.

This chain connects TRBV7-2 to TRBJ2-7, with 7 positions matching TRBD1. The CDR3 is 17 amino acids. V trimming: 2 bases; J trimming: 5 bases; junction bases outside the gene matches: 15. The germline CDR1 and CDR2 sequences are SGHTA and FQGNSA. The CDR3 sequence is CASSLRAKAGGDHEQYF. Here the CDR3 DNA reads TGTGCCAGCAGCTTACGAGCAAAGGCAGGGGGAGATCACGAGCAGTACTTC.

The table lists this clone with a few counts. The V and J genes are TRBV6-5 and TRBJ1-1; 10 bases are a match to TRBD1. V lost 5 bases to trimming and J lost 8 bases; unmatched junction nucleotides: 8. Germline V CDR1 and CDR2: MNHEY, SVGAGI. CDR3 length equals 14 residues. DNA of the CDR3: TGTGCCAGCAGTCCCGGGACAGGGGAGGTAGAAGCTTTCTTT. Protein product: CASSPGTGEVEAFF.